The text below deals with one TCR beta chain. Its antigen is not known. This entry comes from a study of cytomegalovirus exposure and HLA in healthy donors. General study points: Common viral pathogens seemed to be connected with several of the most significant clusters, according to a later analysis. Across donors, sequencing depth was assumed by presence/absence analyses to be roughly uniform.

PCR employed 60 Vbeta and 13 Jbeta primers. The protocol was immunoSEQ multiplex PCR, while the TCRdb copy is restricted to in-frame clones and leaves out a portion. The table has about 120,000 clones, around 76% seen once. J lost 4 bases, V lost 0 bases, and 7 bases had no gene match. CDR3 size: 17 residues. Germline V CDR1 and CDR2: SGDLS, YYNGEE. Sequenced input: PBMCs. The sequence derives from a man aged 60 to 69 in good health and CMV-seropositive. V gene TRBV9 combines with J gene TRBJ2-2, with 9 bases identical to TRBD2. Here the CDR3 DNA reads TGTGCCAGCAGCGTAGCAGGGCGGGGGGGCCCCACCGGGGAGCTGTTTTTT. Its protein product is CASSVAGRGGPTGELFF.